The rows below give T cell receptor beta chains drawn from one sample of a study of cytomegalovirus exposure and HLA in healthy donors. Assay used: immunoSEQ multiplex PCR; TCRdb lists only in-frame clones, some missing. The table lists around 140,000 clones, around 73% of them singletons. The source material was PBMCs. These TCRs come from a female donor in good health and CMV-seronegative. The CDR3 runs from the conserved cysteine through the conserved F or W. A D gene is named only where the DNA matches it firmly. The listing skips clone size in some rows; elsewhere it reads once, few, many or a size class.

D gene	V gene	J gene	clone size	CDR3 protein	CDR3 DNA
TRBD2	TRBV9	TRBJ2-3	-	CASSVAPSGNGADTQYF	TGTGCCAGCAGCGTAGCGCCTAGCGGGAATGGAGCAGATACGCAGTATTTT
-	TRBV10-3	TRBJ1-1	-	CAISYSEVRTEAFF	TGTGCCATCAGCTACAGTGAAGTTCGCACTGAAGCTTTCTTT
-	TRBV28	TRBJ1-2	-	CASSPTGRYGYTF	TGTGCCAGCAGTCCCACCGGTCGTTATGGCTACACCTTC
-	TRBV30	TRBJ2-7	-	CAWKQGAPNEQYF	TGTGCCTGGAAACAGGGAGCTCCCAACGAGCAGTACTTC
-	TRBV9	TRBJ2-5	-	CASSVVWWGAQYF	TGTGCCAGCAGCGTAGTGTGGTGGGGGGCCCAGTACTTC
-	TRBV28	TRBJ1-6	-	CASRSPGTSSYNSPLHF	TGTGCCAGCAGGTCCCCCGGGACTAGCTCCTATAATTCACCCCTCCACTTT
TRBD1	TRBV5-1	TRBJ2-7	-	CASSWAGTGGIGEQYF	TGCGCCAGCAGCTGGGCCGGGACAGGGGGGATCGGCGAGCAGTACTTC
-	TRBV6-1	TRBJ1-1	few	CASTQIKGGATFF	TGTGCCAGCACCCAGATAAAGGGAGGGGCAACTTTCTTT
TRBD2	TRBV28	TRBJ2-1	once	CASSTVSGVYNEQFF	TGTGCCAGCAGTACTGTCAGCGGGGTGTACAATGAGCAGTTCTTC
-	TRBV5-5	TRBJ1-2	-	CASSFLWVDGGGYTF	TGTGCCAGCAGCTTTTTGTGGGTAGACGGGGGAGGCTACACCTTC
-	TRBV28	TRBJ1-5	-	CASCTRLGQPQHF	TGTGCCAGCTGTACAAGGCTGGGCCAGCCCCAGCATTTT
-	TRBV28	TRBJ1-5	-	CASSSRDRVYNQPQHF	TGTGCCAGCAGTTCGAGAGACAGAGTTTACAATCAGCCCCAGCATTTT
-	TRBV19	TRBJ2-1	-	CASSVDRIIGNEQFF	TGTGCCAGTAGTGTCGACAGAATCATTGGTAATGAGCAGTTCTTC
TRBD2	TRBV10-3	TRBJ2-5	medium-sized	CATSDGGGQETQYF	TGTGCCACTAGTGACGGCGGGGGCCAAGAGACCCAGTACTTC
TRBD1	TRBV18	TRBJ2-7	-	CASSPETGGVYEQYF	TGTGCCAGCTCACCGGAAACAGGGGGCGTTTACGAGCAGTACTTC
TRBD2	TRBV4-1	TRBJ2-7	-	CASSLPGTSMDEQYF	TGCGCCAGCAGCCTACCCGGGACTAGCATGGACGAGCAGTACTTC
-	TRBV7-9	TRBJ2-5	-	CASSLGLLQETQYF	TGTGCCAGCAGCTTAGGGCTGCTCCAAGAGACCCAGTACTTC
-	TRBV2	TRBJ1-5	-	CASSQQGMNNQPQHF	TGTGCCAGCAGTCAACAGGGAATGAACAATCAGCCCCAGCATTTT
TRBD1	TRBV5-1	TRBJ1-5	-	CASSPTGTGGVQPQHF	TGCGCCAGCAGCCCAACCGGGACAGGGGGCGTTCAGCCCCAGCATTTT
TRBD2	TRBV30	TRBJ2-1	-	CAWIRGTSGRTEQFF	TGTGCCTGGATTCGAGGGACTAGCGGGAGGACGGAGCAGTTCTTC
-	TRBV10-3	TRBJ2-5	-	CAISVSTRMETQYF	TGTGCCATCAGTGTCTCGACACGGATGGAGACCCAGTACTTC
TRBD2	TRBV5-1	TRBJ2-1	-	CASSLAGGWGEQFF	TGCGCCAGCAGCTTGGCGGGGGGGTGGGGTGAGCAGTTCTTC
-	TRBV18	TRBJ2-3	-	CASSPPYRAADTQYF	TGTGCCAGCTCACCACCTTACAGGGCGGCAGATACGCAGTATTTT
TRBD2	TRBV5-1	TRBJ2-3	-	CASSAGLAGDPQYF	TGCGCCAGCAGCGCGGGACTAGCGGGGGACCCGCAGTATTTT
-	TRBV2	TRBJ1-5	few	CASSSDSNQPQHF	TGTGCCAGCAGCTCGGACAGTAATCAGCCCCAGCATTTT
TRBD1	TRBV7-3	TRBJ2-3	-	CASSFGQGGTDTQYF	TGTGCCAGCAGCTTCGGACAGGGTGGCACAGATACGCAGTATTTT
-	TRBV14	TRBJ1-1	few	CASSQTIGVNTEAFF	TGTGCCAGCAGCCAAACGATCGGGGTGAACACTGAAGCTTTCTTT
TRBD1	TRBV5-5	TRBJ1-2	few	CASSTGTAPNYGYTF	TGTGCCAGCAGCACGGGGACAGCTCCTAACTATGGCTACACCTTC
TRBD2	TRBV6-1	TRBJ2-5	-	CASSEAGPGGETQYF	TGTGCCAGCAGTGAAGCGGGGCCGGGGGGAGAGACCCAGTACTTC
TRBD2	TRBV4-2	TRBJ2-3	-	CASSQDLAGGPTTQYF	TGTGCCAGCAGCCAAGATCTAGCGGGAGGGCCAACAACGCAGTATTTT
TRBD1	TRBV18	TRBJ1-1	-	CASSPSRQGGNTEAFF	TGTGCCAGCTCACCATCTCGTCAGGGGGGCAACACTGAAGCTTTCTTT
TRBD2	TRBV4-2	TRBJ2-7	-	CASSPFLAGVGEQYF	TGTGCCAGCAGCCCGTTTCTAGCGGGAGTGGGCGAGCAGTACTTC
TRBD2	TRBV15	TRBJ2-4	few	CATSRDWTSGGQYF	TGTGCCACCAGCAGAGACTGGACTAGCGGGGGTCAGTACTTC
-	TRBV5-4	TRBJ2-1	many	CASSLTNEQFF	TGTGCCAGCAGCTTGACTAATGAGCAGTTCTTC
-	TRBV11-1	TRBJ2-1	-	CASSNRDTSYNEQFF	TGTGCCAGCAGCAATAGGGACACTTCCTACAATGAGCAGTTCTTC
-	TRBV4-1	TRBJ1-1	few	CASSQDSGKMAEAFF	TGCGCCAGCAGCCAAGACTCGGGGAAGATGGCTGAAGCTTTCTTT
-	TRBV19	TRBJ2-1	-	CASSKGQIVNEQFF	TGTGCCAGTAGTAAGGGACAAATTGTAAATGAGCAGTTCTTC
-	TRBV15	TRBJ1-2	-	CATSRVTDYGYTF	TGTGCCACCAGCAGAGTAACGGACTATGGCTACACCTTC
-	TRBV27	TRBJ1-5	-	CASSPWDTRNQPQHF	TGTGCCAGCAGTCCCTGGGACACCAGGAATCAGCCCCAGCATTTT
TRBD2	TRBV28	TRBJ2-1	-	CASTRDYSKQFF	TGTGCCAGCACCCGGGACTACAGTAAGCAGTTCTTC
-	TRBV7-2	TRBJ2-1	-	CASSLGTEKLNEQFF	TGTGCCAGCAGCTTAGGGACAGAGAAACTCAATGAGCAGTTCTTC
-	TRBV11-2	TRBJ1-1	-	CASSFPRGGHTEAFF	TGTGCCAGCAGCTTCCCCCGGGGGGGCCACACTGAAGCTTTCTTT